This entry concerns a single TCR beta chain. In the original processing: Estimated nucleated cell counts came from reference gene primer amplification. The data were produced by immunoSEQ multiplex PCR, yet TCRdb's version contains in-frame clones alone and is incomplete. That table gives V, J and clone size, and the DNA gave D and trimming. Of a few hundred thousand clones in the sample, 80% are singletons; the top ten hold around 4.5%. Recruits, aged roughly 18 to 90 years, lived in 20 to 30 US areas. Clinical history as reported by participants underpinned cohort assignment. The record originates from a study of blood T cell repertoires in COVID-19. This clonotype was sampled from a man aged 25 to 40 with acute COVID-19. Sequenced input: PBMCs or T cells enriched from blood (not recorded which).

CDR3 coding DNA: TGCAGCGTCAAAGGGGCCCCACGGGAGACCCAGTACTTC. Its translation is CSVKGAPRETQYF. V usage is TRBV29-1 and J usage is TRBJ2-5; a possible D gene is TRBD1 (5 bases). The germline V gene encodes CDR1 SQVTM and CDR2 ANQGSEA. This CDR3 is 13 amino acids long. Trimming shortened V by 6 bases and J by 5 bases, and 16 bases separated the two germline ends. Full variable domain (rest looked up from reference TRBV29-1 and TRBJ2-5): SAVISQKPSRDICQRGTSLTIQCQVDSQVTMMFWYRQQPGQSLTLIATANQGSEATYESGFVIDKFPISRPNLTFSTLTVSNMSPEDSSIYLCSVKGAPRETQYFGPGTRLLVL.